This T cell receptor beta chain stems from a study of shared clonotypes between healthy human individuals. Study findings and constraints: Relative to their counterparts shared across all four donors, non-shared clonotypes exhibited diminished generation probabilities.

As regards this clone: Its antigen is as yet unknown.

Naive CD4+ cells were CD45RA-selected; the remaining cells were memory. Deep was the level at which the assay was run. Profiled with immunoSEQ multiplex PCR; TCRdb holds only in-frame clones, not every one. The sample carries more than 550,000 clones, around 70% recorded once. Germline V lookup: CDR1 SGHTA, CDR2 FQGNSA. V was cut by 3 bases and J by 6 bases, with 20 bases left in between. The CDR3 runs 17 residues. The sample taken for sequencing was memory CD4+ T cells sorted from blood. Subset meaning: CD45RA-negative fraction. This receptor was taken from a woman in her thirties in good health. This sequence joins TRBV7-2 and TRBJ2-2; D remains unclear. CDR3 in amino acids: CASSFRSGSRPPGELFF. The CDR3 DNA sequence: TGTGCCAGCAGCTTTCGGTCGGGTTCCCGCCCTCCCGGGGAGCTGTTTTTT.